This TCR beta chain appears in the sequencing data of a study of a mutant IDH1 vaccine in newly diagnosed glioma. Study information: Eight vaccine injections were given to patients in weeks 1, 3, 5, 7, 11, 15, 19 and 23. Treated patients comprised approximately 60% males and about 40% females, mean age approximately 37 years. Former treatment meant radiotherapy, temozolomide, or both; the majority had gotten both.

The sample's time point: week 11, during vaccination. All doses held 300 ug of mutant IDH1 20-mer peptide, with topical imiquimod. This CDR3 is built from 15 residues. V lost 2 bases and J lost 2, with 12 bases in between. Germline V gene lookup returns CDR1 SGHTA and CDR2 FQGNSA. Generated by immunoSEQ multiplex PCR, the TCRdb table keeps only in-frame clones and is missing some. The sample shows roughly 120,000 clones, about four fifths of them seen only once. Of note for this clone: No antigen is known for it.

The gene calls are TRBV7-2 and TRBJ2-5; D possibly corresponds to TRBD2 (7 bases). The source is a man in his forties with glioma. The specimen comprised PBMCs, sampled from a glioma patient whose treatment included an IDH1 peptide vaccine. DNA for the CDR3: TGTGCCAGCAGCTTATATAGGGGGGGTCAAGAGACCCAGTACTTC. Protein product: CASSLYRGGQETQYF.